This T cell receptor (beta chain) was captured by sequencing in a study of shared clonotypes between healthy human individuals (dated by TCRdb to 2020 to 2021). As for the study more broadly: A couple of women and a few men aged 18 to 49 years were included in the cohort. Per donor, three plates each were used for CD4 naive and CD4 memory, two for CD8 naive, and one for CD8 memory. Libraries were prepared and TCR repertoires were sequenced by different laboratories using diverse techniques, in order to increase sequencing depth and limit assay-specific biases. Between about 0.8 and 9.5 billion PBMCs per donor were obtained by leukapheresis. The study deeply sequenced blood TCR repertoires of several healthy adults to estimate repertoire size and the extent of clonotype sharing between individuals.

Points the paper makes about the study in general: Higher generation probabilities were observed for clonotypes shared by all four sorted-subset donors than for non-shared clonotypes. Pairwise subsampling indicated that sequencing depth was expected to affect the degree of clonotype sharing among donors. Sharing across a handful of donors was observed for about 4.8% of naive CD4, 3.5% of naive CD8, 2% to 2.5% of memory CD4, and about 0.4% of memory CD8 clonotypes. Naive subsets generally had larger estimated clonotype richness than memory subsets did. Only blood was sampled, and tissue TCR repertoires likely differ from those in blood. The small number of donors limited the genetic and exposure-history diversity represented. Rarefaction of sorted-subset datasets indicated incomplete sequencing despite the large sequencing depth.

A remark on this clone: There is no known antigen for this receptor. No much larger clonotype is one base removed from it; base qualities were not supplied.

TCR CDR3 regions were amplified from genomic DNA by multiplex PCR using the deep immunoSEQ assay. Extracted genomic DNA from each cell subset was distributed evenly across all wells of several immunoSEQ 96-well plates, and each plate was treated as a replicate. For sorted subsets, about 200 ng genomic DNA, equal to 25,000 to 35,000 T cell genomes, was loaded into each replicate PCR. Purified libraries were quantified with a Qubit 3.0 fluorometer, sized on a Bioanalyzer 2100, and re-quantified with the KAPA Library Quantification kit. A separate single-read 150-cycle Illumina NextSeq 550 flow cell was used to sequence each immunoSEQ 96-well plate. The authors' analysis ran thus. Because only junctional sequences without quality scores were contained in the immunoSEQ output, filtering matching that applied to full-length reads could not be performed. Sequences were annotated with PyIR, a Python wrapper for IgBLAST v1.9, using IMGT germline references to assign V/J genes and CDR3. Reads were filtered out if the reads had weak V/J assignments (E-value above 1e-6), no CDR3, stop codons, out-of-frame junctions, or ambiguous translated residues. A V3J clonotype was defined by an identical inferred V gene, J gene, and CDR3 amino acid sequence. Percentage overlap between repertoires was calculated by dividing the number of shared unique clonotypes by the size of the smaller repertoire. RTK rarefaction, the Chao1 estimator, and Recon v2.1 estimates of unobserved clonotypes were used to assess repertoire richness. Generation probabilities for all TCRbeta clonotypes obtained by the gDNA method from four donors were computed using OLGA. The table comes from immuneACCESS by way of TCRdb, which keeps in-frame sequences with V and J called. Part of the clones is missing from these tables; in studies checked, under half for an unresolved V gene and the rest for unknown reasons. The D gene and trimming were derived from the DNA, and the V and J assignments and clone size from that table. The sample table lists a few million clones, roughly nine tenths of them with a count of one. The ten largest clonotypes hold more than 0.12% of the sample.

Healthy HIV-negative adults with no recently reported acute infections or vaccinations were included as donors. Only Caucasian adults living in Nashville, Tennessee, USA were represented among the donors. CD4+ T cells were enriched through magnetic negative selection, after which naive cells were positively selected on CD45RA and the remaining negative fraction served as the memory subset. Blood was collected by leukapheresis, and PBMCs were isolated by Ficoll-Histopaque density gradient centrifugation and then cryopreserved in liquid nitrogen vapor phase. Purity and quantity of every magnetically sorted T cell population were checked by analytical flow cytometry. Each sorted fraction had its genomic DNA isolated and then quantified by UV absorbance on a Nanodrop 2000c. Trimming at the junction amounts to 4 bases on V and 3 bases on J, and the germline ends lie 11 bases apart. The CDR3, cysteine through phenylalanine, is 13 amino acids long. Just the 39-base CDR3 DNA is kept, in frame starting at base 1. CDR1 SGHRS and CDR2 YFSETQ are derived from the germline V gene.

What was sequenced was naive CD4+ T cells sorted from blood. In light of the paper, this sample's cell subset or site label describes: CD45RA+ positively selected. This receptor chain uses TRBV5-1 and TRBJ2-7, with TRBD1 as a weak D call on 5 bases. This TCR was sampled from a man aged 18 to 29 in good health. The CDR3 in this case is CASSPDNLYEQYF. The DNA sequence is as follows: TGCGCCAGCAGCCCGGACAATCTCTACGAGCAGTACTTC.